The 26 T cell receptor beta chains in this list originate from one sample, sequenced in a study of cytomegalovirus exposure and HLA in healthy donors. The PCR contained 60 Vbeta and 13 Jbeta primers. The table came from immunoSEQ multiplex PCR; TCRdb's copy has only in-frame clones and leaves some out. The sample yields about 160,000 clones, roughly 76% seen once. Sequenced sample: PBMCs. These receptors originate from a man in his 60s in good health and CMV-seronegative.

The chain has TRBV7-9 and TRBJ2-5; perhaps TRBD1 as D (5 bases). Between the trimmed V and J ends, which lost 1 base and 5 bases, there was a span of 17 bases. The CDR3 consists of 16 residues. CDR1 and CDR2 from the germline V gene are SEHNR and FQNEAQ (reference sequence). The CDR3 DNA follows: TGTGCCAGCAGCTTAGGGTCCGTGCAGGGTACGGAGACCCAGTACTTC. It specifies CASSLGSVQGTETQYF.

As concerns this clone: Other DNA variants within this sample encode the same CDR3. V is TRBV9 and J is TRBJ2-5, with a possible D match to TRBD2 (6 bases). The length of the CDR3 is 14 residues. Per the germline V gene, CDR1 is SGDLS and CDR2 is YYNGEE. With 3 bases removed from V and 5 bases from J, the gap between germline ends came to 14 bases. The DNA of the CDR3 is TGTGCCAGCAGCGGAGTGGGGGGTTTCGAGACCCAGTACTTC. As protein: CASSGVGGFETQYF.

J is TRBJ2-7 and V is TRBV27; perhaps TRBD1 as D (5 bases). The CDR3 is 16 residues long. Germline V gives CDR1 MNHEY, CDR2 SMNVEV (reference sequence). V was clipped by 5 bases and J by 4 bases, with 21 bases between them. The CDR3 DNA reads TGTGCCAGCAGTCCGAAGGCCAGGATTGGGGCGTACGAGCAGTACTTC. Translated, it gives CASSPKARIGAYEQYF.

The J gene is TRBJ2-3, the V gene TRBV18; the D is unclear. The CDR3 totals 12 residues. Germline V gene data show CDR1 as KGHSH and CDR2 as LQKENI. Between the trimmed V and J ends, which lost 0 bases and 6 bases, there was a span of 4 bases. CDR3 in amino acids: CASSPPSDTQYF. CDR3 sequence (DNA): TGTGCCAGCTCACCACCGAGCGATACGCAGTATTTT. Combining the CDR3 with reference TRBV18 and TRBJ2-3 gives the whole variable domain NAGVMQNPRHLVRRRGQEARLRCSPMKGHSHVYWYRQLPEEGLKFMVYLQKENIIDESGMPKERFSAEFPKEGPSILRIQQVVRGDSAAYFCASSPPSDTQYFGPGTRLTVL.

This chain uses TRBV6-6 with TRBJ2-6, with a possible D match to TRBD1 (6 bases). This CDR3 has 15 amino acids. Germline V gene data show CDR1 as MNHNY and CDR2 as SVGAGI (reference sequence). The V end lost 2 bases, the J end lost 2 bases, and 7 bases lay between the germline ends. CDR3 nucleotides: TGTGCCAGCAGTTACGGGGGCACTGGGGCCAACGTCCTGACTTTC. Translating gives CASSYGGTGANVLTF.

The rearrangement uses TRBV4-3 and TRBJ2-7; 10 bases align to TRBD1. The junction had 15 bases not matched to a gene; V was cut back by 3 bases and J by 7 bases. From germline, CDR1 is LGHNA and CDR2 YSLEER. The CDR3 runs 17 residues. CDR3 protein: CASSHLKGGTGAREQYF. For the CDR3, the DNA is TGCGCCAGCAGCCATCTAAAAGGGGGGACAGGGGCTAGAGAGCAGTACTTC.

The V gene is TRBV30, the J gene TRBJ2-1; TRBD1 agrees at 7 bases. Trimming cost V 4 bases and J 8 bases; bases outside gene matches: 8. Germline CDR1 is GTSNPN and CDR2 is SVGIG (reference sequence). This CDR3 contains 13 residues. In DNA, the CDR3 is TGTGCCTGGAATTTACAGGGGATCGATGAGCAGTTCTTC. This gives the protein CAWNLQGIDEQFF.

The genes are TRBV4-1 and TRBJ2-3; maybe TRBD2 (7 bases). The CDR3 runs 16 residues. CDR1 is MGHRA and CDR2 is YSYEKL in the germline V gene. The V end lost 2 bases, the J end lost 7 bases, and 19 bases lay between the germline ends. The DNA for the CDR3 is TGCGCCAGCAGCCAAAAAGGGGGGGGTCGGGAGAATACGCAGTATTTT. Translated: CASSQKGGGRENTQYF.

V is TRBV30 and J is TRBJ2-5, with D maybe TRBD1 (8 bases). The V end lost 5 bases, the J end lost 4 bases, and 17 bases lay between the germline ends. The CDR3 loop spans 14 amino acids. Germline values: CDR1 GTSNPN, CDR2 SVGIG (reference sequence). The CDR3 nucleotides are TGTGCCTGGTTCCGACAGGGGAGGGGAGAGACCCAGTACTTC. Its translation is CAWFRQGRGETQYF.

The chain joins TRBV11-3 to TRBJ2-7; D is uncertain. CDR3 size: 14 residues. The V gene's germline CDR1 is SGHNT and CDR2 YENEEA. Trimming removed 1 base from V and 5 bases from J, with 12 bases in between. The CDR3 spells CASSLGTVRDEQYF. CDR3 nucleotides: TGTGCCAGCAGCTTAGGTACAGTACGCGACGAGCAGTACTTC.

V is TRBV9 and J is TRBJ2-7, with D perhaps TRBD2 (5 bases). V was trimmed by 0 bases and J by 6 bases, leaving 13 bases between them. The CDR3 spans 14 residues. From germline, CDR1 is SGDLS and CDR2 YYNGEE. The CDR3 here is CASSVGGLRGEQYF. CDR3 bases: TGTGCCAGCAGCGTAGGAGGGCTTCGAGGCGAGCAGTACTTC.

The rearrangement joins TRBV4-2 to TRBJ1-4; TRBD1 might be the D (5 bases). This CDR3 has 14 residues. CDR1 is LGHNA and CDR2 is YNFKEQ in the germline V gene. Trimming cost V 5 bases and J 7 bases, with 14 bases left between them. The DNA for the CDR3 is TGTGCCAGCAGCGATCTAGGGGCCGGTGAAAAACTGTTTTTT. This sequence encodes CASSDLGAGEKLFF.

This clone has a single count. This rearrangement joins TRBV28 to TRBJ2-1; TRBD2 is a possible D gene (6 bases). The CDR3 covers 14 residues. Trimming removed 2 bases at V and 4 bases at J, with 9 bases between. Germline CDR1 is MDHEN and CDR2 is SYDVKM. The CDR3 is CASSLAGTYNEQFF. For the CDR3, the DNA is TGTGCCAGCAGTTTAGCCGGGACTTACAATGAGCAGTTCTTC.

The gene calls are TRBV7-9 and TRBJ2-7; D not certain. Trimming stripped 3 bases from V and 7 bases from J, with 10 bases between. Germline V lookup: CDR1 SEHNR, CDR2 FQNEAQ (reference sequence). This CDR3 region has 12 residues. Written as DNA, the CDR3 is TGTGCCAGCAGCTTCCTTGAGAGGGAGCAGTACTTC. This codes for CASSFLEREQYF.

The CDR3 is CASTVAPGSSYEQYF. The CDR3 region has the DNA TGCGCCAGCACCGTAGCTCCTGGGAGCTCCTACGAGCAGTACTTC. The gene calls are TRBV5-1 and TRBJ2-5; tentative D call: TRBD2 (5 bases). Judging by the DNA end, TRBJ2-7 fits better; the J call may be wrong. The germline V gene encodes CDR1 SGHRS and CDR2 YFSETQ. The CDR3 loop spans 15 amino acids.

V gene TRBV15 combines with J gene TRBJ2-6, with a weak D call TRBD1 (6 bases). The CDR3 spans 18 residues. Trimming shortened V by 1 base and J by 2 bases, and 15 bases separated the two germline ends. Germline loops: CDR1 LNHNV, CDR2 YYDKDF (reference sequence). The CDR3 is CATSRGLVGAAGANVLTF. Here the CDR3 DNA reads TGTGCCACCAGCAGAGGGTTAGTGGGGGCAGCTGGGGCCAACGTCCTGACTTTC.

The V gene is TRBV7-2, the J gene TRBJ2-7, with 10 bases aligning to TRBD1. Germline V gene sequence: CDR1 SGHTA, CDR2 FQGNSA. J was trimmed by 1 base and V by 5 bases; bases with no gene match: 8. The CDR3 is 16 residues long. The CDR3 DNA reads TGTGCCAGCAGCAATCCCCGGGACAGGGGTTCCTACGAGCAGTACTTC. It encodes CASSNPRDRGSYEQYF.

The rearrangement uses TRBV14 and TRBJ1-1; no clear D gene. Germline values: CDR1 SGHDN, CDR2 FVKESK. This CDR3 comprises 14 residues. Trimming took off 2 bases at V and 7 bases at J, with 14 bases between the two ends. The CDR3 DNA sequence: TGTGCCAGCAGCCAAAGAGGAGGCAGTGGTGAAGCTTTCTTT. It specifies CASSQRGGSGEAFF.

The gene calls are TRBV5-1 and TRBJ1-5; perhaps TRBD1 as D (5 bases). The CDR3 is made up of 15 amino acids. V lost 0 bases to trimming and J lost 5 bases, with 12 bases between them. CDR1 and CDR2 from the germline V gene are SGHRS and YFSETQ. The CDR3 bases are TGCGCCAGCAGCTTGGTCGGGGGTTGGGATCAGCCCCAGCATTTT. Its translation is CASSLVGGWDQPQHF.

The J gene is TRBJ2-5, the V gene TRBV19, with D tentatively TRBD2 (6 bases). This CDR3 has 13 amino acids. V gave up 3 bases and J gave up 5 bases, with 10 bases separating them. CDR1 and CDR2 from the germline V gene are LNHDA and SQIVND (reference sequence). The CDR3 region has the DNA TGTGCCAGTAGTATCGACGGAGGGGAGACCCAGTACTTC. It specifies CASSIDGGETQYF. Full variable domain (rest looked up from reference TRBV19 and TRBJ2-5): DGGITQSPKYLFRKEGQNVTLSCEQNLNHDAMYWYRQDPGQGLRLIYYSQIVNDFQKGDIAEGYSVSREKKESFPLTVTSAQKNPTAFYLCASSIDGGETQYFGPGTRLLVL.

J is TRBJ1-5 and V is TRBV6-5; D uncertain. Trimming shortened V by 4 bases and J by 2 bases, and 3 bases separated the two germline ends. The germline V gene encodes CDR1 MNHEY and CDR2 SVGAGI. This CDR3 contains 12 residues. In nucleotides, the CDR3 is TGTGCCAGCAGTTCCGGCAATCAGCCCCAGCATTTT. Translating gives CASSSGNQPQHF.

This clone was seen a handful of times. The chain recombines TRBV6-4 with TRBJ2-3, with 7 bases that match TRBD1. With 3 bases clipped from V and 5 bases from J, the junction kept 5 bases outside the gene matches. Germline loops: CDR1 MRHNA, CDR2 SNTAGT. This CDR3 is built from 14 residues. The CDR3 coding sequence is TGTGCCAGCAGTGATCGGGACAGCGGAGATACGCAGTATTTT. The encoded protein is CASSDRDSGDTQYF.

The chain has TRBV28 and TRBJ1-2; 7 positions agree with TRBD1. Germline values: CDR1 MDHEN, CDR2 SYDVKM. The CDR3 is 15 residues long. V lost 5 bases and J lost 0; bases outside the gene matches: 6. The CDR3 region is CASSGTASTNYGYTF. In DNA form, the CDR3 reads TGTGCCAGCAGTGGGACAGCTTCTACTAACTATGGCTACACCTTC.

The chain is built from TRBV2 and TRBJ2-6; a weak D match, TRBD2 (5 bases). This CDR3 is built from 15 residues. Trimming removed 8 bases from V and 2 bases from J, with 13 bases in between. Germline CDR1 and CDR2: SNHLY and FYNNEI. Written as DNA, the CDR3 is TGTGCCAGCTCGCCCAGGACTCCTGGGGCCAACGTCCTGACTTTC. Translating gives CASSPRTPGANVLTF.

The chain joins TRBV2 to TRBJ2-7, with D maybe TRBD2 (6 bases). Trimming stripped 4 bases from V and 6 bases from J, with 13 bases between. The CDR3 extends over 13 amino acids. Germline V gene sequence: CDR1 SNHLY, CDR2 FYNNEI. CDR3 protein: CASSGEVAREQYF. CDR3 in DNA: TGTGCCAGCAGTGGGGAGGTAGCTCGCGAGCAGTACTTC.

V and J are TRBV4-3 and TRBJ2-2; 7 bases agree with TRBD1. CDR1 LGHNA and CDR2 YSLEER come from the germline V gene. CDR3 length: 14 residues. V lost 4 bases and J lost 5; bases outside the gene matches: 4. In nucleotides, the CDR3 is TGCGCCAGCAGCCCCACAGGGGTGACCGGGGAGCTGTTTTTT. This sequence encodes CASSPTGVTGELFF.